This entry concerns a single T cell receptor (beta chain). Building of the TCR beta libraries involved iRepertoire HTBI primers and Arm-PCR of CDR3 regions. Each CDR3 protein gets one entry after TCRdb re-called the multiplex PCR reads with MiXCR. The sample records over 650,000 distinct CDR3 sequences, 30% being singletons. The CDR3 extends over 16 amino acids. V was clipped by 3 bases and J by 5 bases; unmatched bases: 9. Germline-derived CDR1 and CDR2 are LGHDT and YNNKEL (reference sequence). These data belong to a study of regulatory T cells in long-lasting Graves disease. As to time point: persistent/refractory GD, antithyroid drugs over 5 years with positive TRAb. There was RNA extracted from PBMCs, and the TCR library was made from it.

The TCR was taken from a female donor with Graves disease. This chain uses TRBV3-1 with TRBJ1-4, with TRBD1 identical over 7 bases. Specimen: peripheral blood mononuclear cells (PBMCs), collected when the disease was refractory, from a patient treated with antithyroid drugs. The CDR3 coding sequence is TGTGCCAGCAGCCATAGTACCGGGACAGCCAATGAAAAACTGTTTTTT. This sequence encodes CASSHSTGTANEKLFF.